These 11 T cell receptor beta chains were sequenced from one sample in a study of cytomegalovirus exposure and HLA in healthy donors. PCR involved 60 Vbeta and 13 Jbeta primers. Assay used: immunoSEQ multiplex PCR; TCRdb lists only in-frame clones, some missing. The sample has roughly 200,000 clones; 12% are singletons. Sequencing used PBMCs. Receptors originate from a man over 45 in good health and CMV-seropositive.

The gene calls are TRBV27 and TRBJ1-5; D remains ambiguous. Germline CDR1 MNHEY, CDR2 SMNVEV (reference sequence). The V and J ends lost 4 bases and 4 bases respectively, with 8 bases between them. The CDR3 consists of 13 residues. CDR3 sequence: CASSSYGNQPQHF. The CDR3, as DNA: TGTGCCAGCAGTTCGTACGGTAATCAGCCCCAGCATTTT.

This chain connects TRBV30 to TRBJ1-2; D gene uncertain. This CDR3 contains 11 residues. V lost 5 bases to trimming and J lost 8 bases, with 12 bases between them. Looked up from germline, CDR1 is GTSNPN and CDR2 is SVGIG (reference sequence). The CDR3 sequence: CAWGYSGGYTF. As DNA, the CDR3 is TGTGCCTGGGGATACTCGGGAGGCTACACCTTC.

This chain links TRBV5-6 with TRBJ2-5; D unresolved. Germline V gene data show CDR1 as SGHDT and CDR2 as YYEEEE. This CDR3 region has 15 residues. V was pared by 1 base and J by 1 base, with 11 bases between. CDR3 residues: CASSLSSGIQETQYF. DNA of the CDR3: TGTGCCAGCAGCTTGTCTTCCGGTATCCAAGAGACCCAGTACTTC.

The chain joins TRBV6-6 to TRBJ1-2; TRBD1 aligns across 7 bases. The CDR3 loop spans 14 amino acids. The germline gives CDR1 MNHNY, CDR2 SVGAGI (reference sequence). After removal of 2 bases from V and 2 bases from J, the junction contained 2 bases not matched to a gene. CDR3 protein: CASSYPTGNYGYTF. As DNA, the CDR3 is TGTGCCAGCAGTTACCCGACAGGGAACTATGGCTACACCTTC.

CDR3 region: CASSQGGGPDNEQFF. CDR3 nucleotides: TGTGCCAGCAGCCAAGGGGGGGGCCCCGACAATGAGCAGTTCTTC. The chain recombines TRBV14 with TRBJ2-1; weak D call: TRBD2 (7 bases). V lost 1 base and J 5 bases, leaving 12 bases between the germline ends. Per germline, CDR1 SGHDN and CDR2 FVKESK. The CDR3 runs to 15 residues.

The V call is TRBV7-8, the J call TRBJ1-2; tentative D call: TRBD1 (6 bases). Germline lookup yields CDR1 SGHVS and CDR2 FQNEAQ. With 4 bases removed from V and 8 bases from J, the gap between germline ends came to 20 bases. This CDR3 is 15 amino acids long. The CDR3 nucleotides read TGTGCCAGCAGCTACCGGGACACCATCTCTGACGGCTACACCTTC. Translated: CASSYRDTISDGYTF.

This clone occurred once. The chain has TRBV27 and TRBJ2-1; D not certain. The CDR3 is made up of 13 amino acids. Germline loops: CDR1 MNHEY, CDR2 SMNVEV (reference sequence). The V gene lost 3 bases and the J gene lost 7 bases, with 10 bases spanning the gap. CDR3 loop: CASSFAELNEQFF. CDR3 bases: TGTGCCAGCAGTTTTGCCGAACTGAATGAGCAGTTCTTC.

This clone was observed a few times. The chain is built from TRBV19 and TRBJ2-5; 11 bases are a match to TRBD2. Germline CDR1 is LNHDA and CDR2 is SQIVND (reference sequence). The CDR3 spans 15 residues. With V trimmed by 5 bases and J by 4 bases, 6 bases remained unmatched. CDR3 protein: CASSSGTSGGETQYF. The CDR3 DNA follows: TGTGCCAGTAGTTCTGGGACTAGCGGCGGAGAGACCCAGTACTTC.

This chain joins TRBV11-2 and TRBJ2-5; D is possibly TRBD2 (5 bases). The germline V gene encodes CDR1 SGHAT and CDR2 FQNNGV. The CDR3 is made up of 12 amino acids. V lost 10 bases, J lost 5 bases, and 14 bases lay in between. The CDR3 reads CATSFQRETQYF. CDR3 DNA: TGTGCCACCTCCTTCCAGCGGGAGACCCAGTACTTC.

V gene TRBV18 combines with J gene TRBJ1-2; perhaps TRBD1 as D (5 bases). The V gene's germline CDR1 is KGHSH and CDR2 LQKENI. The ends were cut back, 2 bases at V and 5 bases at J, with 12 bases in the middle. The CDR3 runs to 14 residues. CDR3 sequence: CASSPSLEGYGYTF. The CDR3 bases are TGTGCCAGCTCACCATCCCTGGAGGGGTATGGCTACACCTTC.

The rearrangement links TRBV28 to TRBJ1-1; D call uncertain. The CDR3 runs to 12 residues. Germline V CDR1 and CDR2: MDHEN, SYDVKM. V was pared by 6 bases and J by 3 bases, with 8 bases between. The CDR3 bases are TGTGCCAGCAGGAGCGGGGACACTGAAGCTTTCTTT. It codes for CASRSGDTEAFF.